These 2 T cell receptor beta chains share one sample of origin, sequenced in a study of T-cell reconstitution after alpha-beta-depleted transplantation in children. Unique molecular identifiers were incorporated into the prepared TCRbeta library. TCRdb re-called the PCR reads through MiXCR, storing one row per CDR3 protein. The table records around 250,000 distinct CDR3 sequences, roughly a quarter of them present only once. The sequences come from PBMCs, collected before TCRalphabeta/CD19-depleted stem cell transplant. The receptors shown here come from a girl aged 2-10 years with Fanconi anemia, due to receive a stem cell transplant.

This chain uses TRBV5-1 with TRBJ2-2, with D unresolved. CDR3 length equals 12 residues. V lost 4 bases to trimming and J lost 7 bases, with 8 bases between them. Looked up from germline, CDR1 is SGHRS and CDR2 is YFSETQ. The CDR3 coding sequence is TGCGCCAGCAGCCGTGATGGCGGGGAGCTGTTTTTT. It specifies CASSRDGGELFF.

The J gene is TRBJ2-1, the V gene TRBV11-2; D remains unclear. Germline CDR1 reads SGHAT; CDR2 reads FQNNGV. Trimming removed 5 bases at V and 10 bases at J, with 9 bases between. The CDR3 has 11 amino acids. The CDR3 sequence: CASSRAREQFF. CDR3 DNA sequence: TGTGCCAGCAGCCGGGCAAGGGAGCAGTTCTTC. Full variable domain (missing parts from reference TRBV11-2 and TRBJ2-1): EAGVAQSPRYKIIEKRQSVAFWCNPISGHATLYWYQQILGQGPKLLIQFQNNGVVDDSQLPKDRFSAERLKGVDSTLKIQPAKLEDSAVYLCASSRAREQFFGPGTRLTVL.